Presented here are 19 T cell receptor beta chains from one specimen sequenced in a study of blood T cells in healthy people across ages (dated by TCRdb to the mid-2010s). Library generation was performed with 5' RACE. Sequencer: Illumina HiSeq 2500. A second roughly 7 to 11 cycle PCR used a sample-barcoded 5' primer and a J-beta primer mix. TCRdb reran the public reads through fastp at Q25 and MiXCR, keeping productive beta chains. When rows share a CDR3 protein, they turn into one entry using the most common DNA and genes. The sample profile shows 660,000 or so distinct CDR3 sequences; approximately 59% of them were found once. The top ten constitute approximately 40% of the sample. Sequencing input: blood. The receptors derive from a man aged 55-75 years in good health.

This clonotype was observed a single time. The chain uses TRBV4-1 and TRBJ2-3; 9 positions match TRBD1. There are 17 residues in the CDR3. The J segment lost 0 bases and the V segment lost 3 bases, leaving 7 bases of the junction unmatched. Germline values: CDR1 MGHRA, CDR2 YSYEKL. DNA for the CDR3: TGCGCCAGCAGCCACGTGACAGGGGGAACTAGCACAGATACGCAGTATTTT. As protein: CASSHVTGGTSTDTQYF.

The chain has TRBV10-3 and TRBJ2-1; the match to TRBD2 covers 8 bases. Unmatched junction bases numbered 3, after V lost 6 bases and J lost 8 bases. CDR1 ENHRY and CDR2 SYGVKD come from the germline V gene. The CDR3 has 12 amino acids. CDR3 residues: CAISGGADEQFF. The CDR3 nucleotides read TGTGCCATCAGCGGGGGGGCCGATGAGCAGTTCTTC.

The chain combines TRBV5-4 with TRBJ2-1; D is ambiguous. The CDR3 totals 16 residues. Trimming shortened V by 0 bases and J by 0 bases, and 10 bases separated the two germline ends. Germline lookup yields CDR1 SGHNT and CDR2 YYREEE (reference sequence). As DNA, the CDR3 is TGTGCCAGCAGCTTGGGCCACCCGATCTCCTACAATGAGCAGTTCTTC. Its protein product is CASSLGHPISYNEQFF. The full variable domain, rest sourced from reference TRBV5-4 and TRBJ2-1, is ETGVTQSPTHLIKTRGQQVTLRCSSQSGHNTVSWYQQALGQGPQFIFQYYREEENGRGNFPPRFSGLQFPNYSSELNVNALELDDSALYLCASSLGHPISYNEQFFGPGTRLTVL.

J is TRBJ1-4 and V is TRBV29-1; 8 bases map to TRBD1. The junction had 1 base not matched to a gene; V was cut back by 6 bases and J by 7 bases. Germline V gene sequence: CDR1 SQVTM, CDR2 ANQGSEA. This CDR3 contains 11 residues. The CDR3 bases are TGCAGCGTCGGACAGGGTGAAAAACTGTTTTTT. It is translated as CSVGQGEKLFF.

The chain is built from TRBV20-1 and TRBJ2-5; D remains unclear. The V end was cut by 1 base, the J end by 2 bases, with 5 bases between. CDR1 DFQATT and CDR2 SNEGSKA come from the germline V gene (reference sequence). CDR3 length: 12 amino acids. For the CDR3, the DNA is TGCAGTGCTAGAGGGCTACAAGAGACCCAGTACTTC. Amino acids: CSARGLQETQYF.

This clonotype occurred a few times. The chain recombines TRBV3-1 with TRBJ2-5; D perhaps matches TRBD1 (7 bases). The CDR3 is 13 amino acids. The V gene's germline CDR1 is LGHDT and CDR2 YNNKEL (reference sequence). V was cut by 1 base and J by 6 bases, with 9 bases left in between. The CDR3 nucleotides are TGTGCCAGCAGCCAAGCAGGGGGGCAGACCCAGTACTTC. This gives the protein CASSQAGGQTQYF.

This clonotype was seen only once. The rearrangement joins TRBV6-6 to TRBJ1-5; perhaps TRBD1 as D (5 bases). V was cut by 0 bases and J by 4 bases, with 16 bases left in between. In germline, CDR1 is MNHNY, CDR2 SVGAGI (reference sequence). The CDR3 has 17 amino acids. The CDR3 nucleotides read TGTGCCAGCAGTTACTCGAGTGAGGGGTGGTCGAATCAGCCCCAGCATTTT. Amino acid sequence: CASSYSSEGWSNQPQHF.

The chain has TRBV20-1 and TRBJ2-1, with 8 bases that match TRBD1. CDR1 and CDR2 from the germline V gene are DFQATT and SNEGSKA (reference sequence). This CDR3 comprises 14 residues. V was clipped by 5 bases and J by 6 bases; unmatched bases: 9. The CDR3 protein is CSALDRAFVNEQFF. The CDR3 DNA reads as TGCAGTGCTCTGGACAGGGCCTTTGTCAATGAGCAGTTCTTC.

The chain joins TRBV2 to TRBJ1-1; tentative D call: TRBD1 (5 bases). The germline V and J ends were trimmed by 4 bases and 2 bases, with 11 bases remaining between them. Germline V gene lookup returns CDR1 SNHLY and CDR2 FYNNEI. This CDR3 contains 14 residues. CDR3 coding DNA: TGTGCCAGCAGTGTCGCAGGGCGAAACACTGAAGCTTTCTTT. Encoded protein: CASSVAGRNTEAFF.

This clonotype occurred a few times. The rearrangement uses TRBV3-1 and TRBJ1-2; no reliable D call. Deletions cut 1 base from V and 8 bases from J, with 11 bases between. The CDR3 spans 13 residues. Germline V lookup: CDR1 LGHDT, CDR2 YNNKEL (reference sequence). Here the CDR3 DNA reads TGTGCCAGCAGCCAAGTTTTGCAGAACGGCTACACCTTC. It encodes CASSQVLQNGYTF. Drawing the rest from reference TRBV3-1 and TRBJ1-2, the complete variable domain is DTAVSQTPKYLVTQMGNDKSIKCEQNLGHDTMYWYKQDSKKFLKIMFSYNNKELIINETVPNRFSPKSPDKAHLNLHINSLELGDSAVYFCASSQVLQNGYTFGSGTRLTVV.

This rearrangement joins TRBV6-1 to TRBJ1-2; 9 bases are shared with TRBD1. The CDR3 is 14 residues long. Germline values: CDR1 MNHNS, CDR2 SASEGT. V was clipped by 7 bases and J by 3 bases; unmatched bases: 6. CDR3 loop: CASNRDREDYGYTF. In nucleotides, the CDR3 is TGTGCCAGCAACCGGGACAGGGAGGACTATGGCTACACCTTC.

CDR3 sequence reads: CSARATGGLNEQYF. The CDR3 nucleotides are TGCAGTGCTAGAGCTACCGGCGGGCTAAACGAGCAGTACTTC. V is TRBV20-1 and J is TRBJ2-4; a weak D match, TRBD2 (5 bases). The DNA matches TRBJ2-7 better at its end, which makes the J call doubtful. In germline, CDR1 is DFQATT, CDR2 SNEGSKA (reference sequence). The CDR3 is 14 residues long.

V and J are TRBV5-5 and TRBJ2-4, with 7 bases fitting TRBD2. The J call may be mistaken, given a closer DNA end match to TRBJ2-7. The CDR3 is 14 amino acids. The V gene's germline CDR1 is SGHKS and CDR2 YYEKEE (reference sequence). CDR3 nucleotides: TGTGCCAGCAGCGGGGATCTAGCGGCATACGAGCAGTACTTC. Translating it yields CASSGDLAAYEQYF.

V and J are TRBV9 and TRBJ2-1, with 7 bases aligning to TRBD1. The CDR3 sequence is 16 residues long. V trimming: 3 bases; J trimming: 1 base; junction bases outside the gene matches: 7. CDR1 and CDR2 (germline): SGDLS, YYNGEE. The CDR3 bases are TGTGCCAGCAGCGAGACAGGCAGGGGGTCCTACAATGAGCAGTTCTTC. It is translated as CASSETGRGSYNEQFF.

The chain recombines TRBV20-1 with TRBJ2-3; 9 bases align to TRBD1. After removal of 6 bases from V and 4 bases from J, the junction contained 5 bases not matched to a gene. CDR3 length: 13 amino acids. Germline V gene data show CDR1 as DFQATT and CDR2 as SNEGSKA (reference sequence). The CDR3 nucleotides read TGCAGTGCCGCGGACAGGGGTGCAGATACGCAGTATTTT. It is translated as CSAADRGADTQYF.

The chain couples TRBV7-9 to TRBJ1-2; D possibly corresponds to TRBD1 (5 bases). The V end lost 3 bases, the J end lost 4 bases, and 9 bases lay between the germline ends. The CDR3 runs 13 residues. Germline CDR1 reads SEHNR; CDR2 reads FQNEAQ (reference sequence). The CDR3 reads CASSFEGLYGYTF. The CDR3, as DNA: TGTGCCAGCAGCTTTGAGGGGCTCTATGGCTACACCTTC.

The chain recombines TRBV20-1 with TRBJ2-7; 14 bases agree with TRBD2. The DNA end is a closer match to TRBJ2-5, so the J assignment may be wrong. This CDR3 is 13 amino acids long. CDR1 DFQATT and CDR2 SNEGSKA come from the germline V gene (reference sequence). The CDR3 DNA follows: TGCAGTATGACTAGCGGGGGGGGTGAGACCCAGTACTTC. As protein: CSMTSGGGETQYF.

This chain connects TRBV20-1 to TRBJ2-3; D is tentatively TRBD1 or TRBD2 (5 bases each). The CDR3 runs 16 residues. V dropped 1 base and J dropped 3 bases, with 17 bases sitting between them. Germline CDR1 and CDR2: DFQATT and SNEGSKA (reference sequence). Here the CDR3 reads CSARGSRQGRTDTQYF. CDR3 nucleotide sequence: TGCAGTGCTAGAGGGTCCCGGCAGGGACGGACAGATACGCAGTATTTT.

For the CDR3, the DNA is TGTGCCATCAGTGAGTCGGGACAGGGGACCTATGGCTACACCTTC. This codes for CAISESGQGTYGYTF. The rearrangement joins TRBV10-3 to TRBJ1-2; 10 bases are shared with TRBD1. V dropped 0 bases and J dropped 4; count of bases not matched to a gene: 2. The CDR3 is 15 residues long. Germline V gives CDR1 ENHRY, CDR2 SYGVKD.